One T cell receptor beta chain is described in this entry. The antigen is undetermined. Amplification yielded TCR beta CDR3 regions, with RNA transcripts as the source. The TCR CDR3 first-round RT-PCR relied on the HTBI primer set. TCRdb re-derived calls from the multiplex PCR reads in MiXCR, one entry per CDR3 protein. The profile shows roughly 700,000 distinct CDR3 sequences, roughly 17% of them singletons. The germline CDR1 and CDR2 sequences are MDHEN and SYDVKM. The CDR3 sequence is 16 residues long. J was trimmed by 2 bases and V by 3 bases; bases with no gene match: 7. The sample originates from a study of T cells in Graves' hyperthyroidism and ophthalmopathy. Study observations and caveats: Ophthalmopathy was predicted by the model a median of 6.5 months ahead of onset.

This chain uses TRBV28 with TRBJ2-1; 7 bases are shared with TRBD2. The sample comprised blood. This sequence originates from a man aged 50-60 years with Graves' hyperthyroidism. The DNA of the CDR3 is TGTGCCAGCAGTTTTAACGGGAGGTTGACCTACAATGAGCAGTTCTTC. It codes for CASSFNGRLTYNEQFF. Full variable domain (rest looked up from reference TRBV28 and TRBJ2-1): DVKVTQSSRYLVKRTGEKVFLECVQDMDHENMFWYRQDPGLGLRLIYFSYDVKMKEKGDIPEGYSVSREKKERFSLILESASTNQTSMYLCASSFNGRLTYNEQFFGPGTRLTVL.